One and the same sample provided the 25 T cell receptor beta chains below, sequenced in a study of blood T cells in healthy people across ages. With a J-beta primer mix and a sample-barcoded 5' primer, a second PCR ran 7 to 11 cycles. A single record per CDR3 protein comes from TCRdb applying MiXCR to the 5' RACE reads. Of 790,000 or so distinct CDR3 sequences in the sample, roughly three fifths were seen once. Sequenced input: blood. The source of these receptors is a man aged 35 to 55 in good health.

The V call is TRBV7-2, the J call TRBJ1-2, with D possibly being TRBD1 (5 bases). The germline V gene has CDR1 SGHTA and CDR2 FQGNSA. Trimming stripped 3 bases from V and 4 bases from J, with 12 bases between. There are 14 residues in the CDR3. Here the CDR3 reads CASSLWGGSYGYTF. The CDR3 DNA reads TGTGCCAGCAGCTTGTGGGGGGGGAGCTATGGCTACACCTTC.

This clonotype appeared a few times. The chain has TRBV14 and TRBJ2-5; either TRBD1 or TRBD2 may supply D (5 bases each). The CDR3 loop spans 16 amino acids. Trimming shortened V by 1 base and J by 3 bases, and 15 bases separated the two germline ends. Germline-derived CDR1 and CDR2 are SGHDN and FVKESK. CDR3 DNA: TGTGCCAGCAGCCAAGGTCGAGGGGCCTGGAAAGAGACCCAGTACTTC. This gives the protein CASSQGRGAWKETQYF.

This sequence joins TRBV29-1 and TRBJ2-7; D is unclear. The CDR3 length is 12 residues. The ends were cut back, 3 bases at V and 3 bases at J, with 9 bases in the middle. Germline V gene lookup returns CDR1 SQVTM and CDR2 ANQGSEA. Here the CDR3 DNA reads TGCAGCGTTGAGATCCAGGACTACGAGCAGTACTTC. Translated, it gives CSVEIQDYEQYF.

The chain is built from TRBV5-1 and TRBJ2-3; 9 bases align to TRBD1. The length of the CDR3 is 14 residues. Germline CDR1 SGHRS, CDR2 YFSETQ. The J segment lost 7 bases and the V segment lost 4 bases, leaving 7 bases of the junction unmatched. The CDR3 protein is CASSAGQGENTQYF. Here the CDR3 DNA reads TGCGCCAGCAGCGCGGGACAGGGAGAGAATACGCAGTATTTT.

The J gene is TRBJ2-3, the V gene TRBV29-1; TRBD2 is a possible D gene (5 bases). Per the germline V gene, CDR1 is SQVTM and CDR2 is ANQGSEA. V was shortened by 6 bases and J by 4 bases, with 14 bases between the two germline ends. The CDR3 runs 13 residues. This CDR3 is CSVDRGIPDTQYF. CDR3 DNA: TGCAGCGTAGACCGAGGGATACCAGATACGCAGTATTTT.

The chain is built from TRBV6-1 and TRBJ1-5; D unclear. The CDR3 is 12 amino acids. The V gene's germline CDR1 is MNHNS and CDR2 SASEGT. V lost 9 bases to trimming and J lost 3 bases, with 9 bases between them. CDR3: CASCPNNQPQHF. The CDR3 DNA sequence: TGTGCCAGTTGCCCTAACAATCAGCCCCAGCATTTT.

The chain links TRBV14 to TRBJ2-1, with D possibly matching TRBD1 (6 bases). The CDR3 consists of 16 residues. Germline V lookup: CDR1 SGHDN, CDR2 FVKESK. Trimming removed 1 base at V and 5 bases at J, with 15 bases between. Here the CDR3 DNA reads TGTGCCAGCAGCCAAGTTAATCCAGGGGTCCACAATGAGCAGTTCTTC. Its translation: CASSQVNPGVHNEQFF.

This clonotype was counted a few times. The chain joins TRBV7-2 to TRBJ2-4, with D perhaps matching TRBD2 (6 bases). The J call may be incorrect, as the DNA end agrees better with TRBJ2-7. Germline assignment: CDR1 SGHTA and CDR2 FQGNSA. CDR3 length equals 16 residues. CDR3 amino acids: CASSLAAGPATYEQYF. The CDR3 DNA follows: TGTGCCAGCAGCTTAGCTGCGGGACCTGCAACCTACGAGCAGTACTTC.

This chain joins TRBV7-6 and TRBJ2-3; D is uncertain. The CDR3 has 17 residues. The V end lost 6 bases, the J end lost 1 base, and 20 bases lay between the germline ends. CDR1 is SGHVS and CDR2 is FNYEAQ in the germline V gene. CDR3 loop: CASSSRHLGSGTDTQYF. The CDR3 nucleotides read TGTGCCAGCAGTTCCCGACATCTCGGTTCAGGCACAGATACGCAGTATTTT.

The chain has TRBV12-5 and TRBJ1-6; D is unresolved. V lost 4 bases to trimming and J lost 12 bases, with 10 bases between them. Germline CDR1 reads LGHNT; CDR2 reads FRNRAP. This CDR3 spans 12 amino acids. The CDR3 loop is CASGSNVGPLHF. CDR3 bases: TGTGCTAGTGGTTCCAACGTGGGACCCCTCCACTTT.

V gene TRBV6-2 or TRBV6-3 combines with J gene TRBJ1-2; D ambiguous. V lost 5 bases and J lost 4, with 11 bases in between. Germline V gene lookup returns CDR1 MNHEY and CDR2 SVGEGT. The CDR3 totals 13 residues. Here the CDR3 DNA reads TGTGCCAGCAGTCCCGGCGTCAGCTATGGCTACACCTTC. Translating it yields CASSPGVSYGYTF.

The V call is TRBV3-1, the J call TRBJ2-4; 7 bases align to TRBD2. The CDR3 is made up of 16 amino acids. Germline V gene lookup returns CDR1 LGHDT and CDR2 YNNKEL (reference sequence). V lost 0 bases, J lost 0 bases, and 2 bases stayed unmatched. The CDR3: CASSQDSSGAKNIQYF. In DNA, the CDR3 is TGTGCCAGCAGCCAAGATTCTAGCGGAGCCAAAAACATTCAGTACTTC. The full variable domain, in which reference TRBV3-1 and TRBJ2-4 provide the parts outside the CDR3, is DTAVSQTPKYLVTQMGNDKSIKCEQNLGHDTMYWYKQDSKKFLKIMFSYNNKELIINETVPNRFSPKSPDKAHLNLHINSLELGDSAVYFCASSQDSSGAKNIQYFGAGTRLSVL.

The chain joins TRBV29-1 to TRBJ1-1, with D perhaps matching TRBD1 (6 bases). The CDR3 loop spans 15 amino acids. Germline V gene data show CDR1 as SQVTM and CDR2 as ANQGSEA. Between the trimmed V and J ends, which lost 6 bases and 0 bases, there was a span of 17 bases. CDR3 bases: TGCAGCGTGGGAGGGGCAGGGGCCCTGAACACTGAAGCTTTCTTT. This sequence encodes CSVGGAGALNTEAFF.

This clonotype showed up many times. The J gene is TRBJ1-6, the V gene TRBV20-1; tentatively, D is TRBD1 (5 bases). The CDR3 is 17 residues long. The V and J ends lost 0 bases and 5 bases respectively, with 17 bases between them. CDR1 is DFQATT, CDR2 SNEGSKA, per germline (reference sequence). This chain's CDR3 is CSARDAQGRGNNSPLHF. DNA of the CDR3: TGCAGTGCTAGAGATGCCCAGGGAAGGGGCAATAATTCACCCCTCCACTTT.

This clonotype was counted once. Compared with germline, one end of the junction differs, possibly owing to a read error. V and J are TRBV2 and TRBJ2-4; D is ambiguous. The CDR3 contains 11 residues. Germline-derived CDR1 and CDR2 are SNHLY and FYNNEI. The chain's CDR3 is CVSSVRNIQYF. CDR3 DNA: TGTGTCAGCAGTGTCAGGAACATTCAGTACTTC.

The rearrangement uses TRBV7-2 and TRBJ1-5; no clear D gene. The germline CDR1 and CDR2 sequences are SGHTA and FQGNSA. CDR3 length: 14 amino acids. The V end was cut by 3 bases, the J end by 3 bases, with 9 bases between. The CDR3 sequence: CASSFRATNQPQHF. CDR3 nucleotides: TGTGCCAGCAGCTTCCGGGCCACCAATCAGCCCCAGCATTTT.

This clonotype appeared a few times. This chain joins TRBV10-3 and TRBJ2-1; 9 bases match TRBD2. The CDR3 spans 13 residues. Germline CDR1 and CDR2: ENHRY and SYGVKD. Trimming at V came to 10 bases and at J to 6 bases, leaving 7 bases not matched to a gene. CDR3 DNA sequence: TGTGCCACCTTAGCGGGAGAGAGCAATGAGCAGTTCTTC. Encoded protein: CATLAGESNEQFF.

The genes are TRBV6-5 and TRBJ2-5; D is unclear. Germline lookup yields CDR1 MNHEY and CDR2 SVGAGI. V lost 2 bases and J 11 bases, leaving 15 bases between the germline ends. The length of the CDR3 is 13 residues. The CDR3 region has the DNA TGTGCCAGCAGTTACAGGACCAAAAATGAGCAGTACTTC. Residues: CASSYRTKNEQYF.

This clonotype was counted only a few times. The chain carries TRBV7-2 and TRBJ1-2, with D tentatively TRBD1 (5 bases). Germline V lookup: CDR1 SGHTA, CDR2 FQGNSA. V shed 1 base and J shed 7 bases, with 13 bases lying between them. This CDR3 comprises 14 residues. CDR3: CASSLDGAGGGYTF. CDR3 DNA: TGTGCCAGCAGCTTAGACGGGGCGGGGGGTGGCTACACCTTC.

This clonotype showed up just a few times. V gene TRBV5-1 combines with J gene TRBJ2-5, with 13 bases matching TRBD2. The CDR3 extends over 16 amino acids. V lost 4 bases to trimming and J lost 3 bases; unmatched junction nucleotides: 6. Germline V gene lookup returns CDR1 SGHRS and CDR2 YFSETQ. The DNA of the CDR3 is TGCGCCAGCAGCCGCCTACTAGCGGGAGGGGAAGAGACCCAGTACTTC. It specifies CASSRLLAGGEETQYF.

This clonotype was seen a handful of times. The CDR3 loop reads CASSLRGAGMGDYNEQFF. DNA for the CDR3: TGTGCCAGCAGCCTGAGAGGGGCCGGGATGGGGGACTACAATGAGCAGTTCTTC. The rearrangement joins TRBV11-1 to TRBJ2-1; D may correspond to TRBD1 or TRBD2 (5 bases each). The germline V gene encodes CDR1 SGHAT and CDR2 FQDESV (reference sequence). This CDR3 has 18 residues. Between the trimmed V and J ends, which lost 5 bases and 3 bases, there was a span of 23 bases.

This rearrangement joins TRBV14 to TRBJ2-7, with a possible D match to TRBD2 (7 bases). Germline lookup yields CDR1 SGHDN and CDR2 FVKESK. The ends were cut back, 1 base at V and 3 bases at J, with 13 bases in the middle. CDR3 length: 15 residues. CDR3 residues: CASSQVGGGLYEQYF. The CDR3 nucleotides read TGTGCCAGCAGCCAAGTTGGGGGGGGGCTCTACGAGCAGTACTTC.

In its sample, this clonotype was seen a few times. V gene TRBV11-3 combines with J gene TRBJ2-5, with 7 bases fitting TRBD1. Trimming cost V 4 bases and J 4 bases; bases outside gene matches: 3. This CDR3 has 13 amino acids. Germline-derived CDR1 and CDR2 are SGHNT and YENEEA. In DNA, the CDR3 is TGTGCCAGCAGCTCCGGACAGGTAGAGACCCAGTACTTC. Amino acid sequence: CASSSGQVETQYF.

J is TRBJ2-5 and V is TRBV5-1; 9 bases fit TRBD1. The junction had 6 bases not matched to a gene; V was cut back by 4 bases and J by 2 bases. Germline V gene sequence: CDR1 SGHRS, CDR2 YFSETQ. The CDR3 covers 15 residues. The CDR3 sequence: CASSREGTGQETQYF. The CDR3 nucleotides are TGCGCCAGCAGCCGAGAGGGGACAGGGCAAGAGACCCAGTACTTC.

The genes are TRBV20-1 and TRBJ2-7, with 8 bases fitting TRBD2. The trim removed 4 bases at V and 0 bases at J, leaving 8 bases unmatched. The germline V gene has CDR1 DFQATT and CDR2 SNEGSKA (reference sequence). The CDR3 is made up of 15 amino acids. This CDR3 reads CSATHRGRSSYEQYF. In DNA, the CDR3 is TGCAGTGCTACCCACCGCGGGAGGAGCTCCTACGAGCAGTACTTC.